The present T cell receptor (beta chain) was sequenced within a study of radiation and T cells in renal cell carcinoma. The CDR3 is 14 residues long. Germline trimming cut 4 bases from V and 3 bases from J; bases unmatched to any gene: 3. Germline assignment: CDR1 MDHEN and CDR2 SYDVKM. As for time point: blood 2 weeks post-SBRT. Specified treatment: 15 Gy SBRT to primary tumor, nephrectomy 4 weeks later. Radiation-treated patients gave blood at baseline, week 2 and week 4. The table came from immunoSEQ multiplex PCR; TCRdb's copy has only in-frame clones and leaves some out. Among tens of thousands of clones, approximately 83% were seen once, and the ten largest hold 20% to 25%.

Sequenced here: blood, sampled from a patient whose treatment included radiotherapy and nephrectomy. The sequence came from a woman aged 45-65 years with renal cell carcinoma. The rearrangement joins TRBV28 to TRBJ1-3; TRBD1 agrees at 7 bases. CDR3 sequence reads: CASSSTGLGNTIYF. In nucleotides, the CDR3 is TGTGCCAGCAGTTCGACAGGGCTTGGAAACACCATATATTTT.